The subject of this entry is one TCR beta chain. Antigen unknown. The sort gate was single viable CD3+CD4+CD8-CD45RO+ cells for memory CD4+ T cells. Serostatus was set by detecting CMV pp150, pp28, p38, p52 IgG. Total CD4+ T cells were enriched by CD4 positive selection. The data originate from a study of memory CD4+ T cells and cytomegalovirus serostatus. Whole-study context: Donors were healthy Belgian adults, about ten CMV seropositive and 20 to 25 seronegative.

Study-wide results and limits: Of 150 to 200 reported CMV TCRbeta sequences, roughly 70 were found in memory CD4+ repertoires.

Produced via immunoSEQ multiplex PCR; TCRdb's table is partial and in-frame only. The table has 45,000 to 65,000 clones, 65% to 85% seen once. J lost 5 bases, V lost 5 bases, and 7 bases had no gene match. Germline CDR1 is SGHTA and CDR2 is FQGTGA. This CDR3 is built from 16 residues. The chain is built from TRBV7-3 and TRBJ2-2; 11 bases align to TRBD1. The sequence was obtained from an adult in good health and CMV-seronegative. Sequencing was done on a sample of memory CD4+ T cells from blood. CDR3 residues: CASSPRGTGGTGELFF. CDR3 DNA sequence: TGTGCCAGCAGCCCACGGGGGACAGGGGGAACCGGGGAGCTGTTTTTT.